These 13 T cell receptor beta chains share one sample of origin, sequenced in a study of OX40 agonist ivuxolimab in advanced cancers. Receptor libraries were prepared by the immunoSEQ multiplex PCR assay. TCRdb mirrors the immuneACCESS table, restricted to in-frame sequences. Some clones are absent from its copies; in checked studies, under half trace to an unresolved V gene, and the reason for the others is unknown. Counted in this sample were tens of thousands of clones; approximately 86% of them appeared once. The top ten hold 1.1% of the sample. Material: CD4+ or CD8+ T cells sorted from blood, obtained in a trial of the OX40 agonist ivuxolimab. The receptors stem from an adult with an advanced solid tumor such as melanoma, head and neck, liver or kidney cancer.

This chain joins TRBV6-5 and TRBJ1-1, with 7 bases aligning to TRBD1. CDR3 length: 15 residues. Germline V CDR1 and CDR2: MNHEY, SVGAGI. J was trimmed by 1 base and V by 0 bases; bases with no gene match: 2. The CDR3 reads CASSYSQGSNTEAFF. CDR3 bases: TGTGCCAGCAGTTACTCACAGGGGTCGAACACTGAAGCTTTCTTT.

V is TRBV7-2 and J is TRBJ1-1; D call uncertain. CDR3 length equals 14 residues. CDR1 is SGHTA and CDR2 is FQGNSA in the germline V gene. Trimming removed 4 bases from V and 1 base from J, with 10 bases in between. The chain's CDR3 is CASSSNPKNTEAFF. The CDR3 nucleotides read TGTGCCAGCAGCTCAAACCCCAAGAACACTGAAGCTTTCTTT. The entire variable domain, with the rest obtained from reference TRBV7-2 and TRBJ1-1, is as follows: GAGVSQSPSNKVTEKGKDVELRCDPISGHTALYWYRQSLGQGLEFLIYFQGNSAPDKSGLPSDRFSAERTGGSVSTLTIQRTQQEDSAVYLCASSSNPKNTEAFFGQGTRLTVV.

CDR3 loop: CASSGGPVGTEAFF. In nucleotides, the CDR3 is TGTGCCAGCAGCGGGGGGCCAGTGGGCACTGAAGCTTTCTTT. The chain employs TRBV5-5 and TRBJ1-1; the D gene is possibly TRBD1 (6 bases). This CDR3 is 14 amino acids long. The V gene's germline CDR1 is SGHKS and CDR2 YYEKEE (reference sequence). V lost 4 bases and J lost 4, with 14 bases in between.

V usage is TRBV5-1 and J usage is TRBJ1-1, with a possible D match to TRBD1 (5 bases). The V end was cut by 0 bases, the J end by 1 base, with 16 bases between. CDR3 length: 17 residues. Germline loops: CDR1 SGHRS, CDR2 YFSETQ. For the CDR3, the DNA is TGCGCCAGCAGCTTGGTATCGCTAACCGGGGGGAACACTGAAGCTTTCTTT. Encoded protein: CASSLVSLTGGNTEAFF.

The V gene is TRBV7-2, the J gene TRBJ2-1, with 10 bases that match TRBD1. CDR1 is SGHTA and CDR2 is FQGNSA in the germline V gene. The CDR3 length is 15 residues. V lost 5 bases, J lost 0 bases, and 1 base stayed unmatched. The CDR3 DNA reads TGTGCCAGCAGCAGGGACAGGGGCTCCTACAATGAGCAGTTCTTC. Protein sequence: CASSRDRGSYNEQFF.

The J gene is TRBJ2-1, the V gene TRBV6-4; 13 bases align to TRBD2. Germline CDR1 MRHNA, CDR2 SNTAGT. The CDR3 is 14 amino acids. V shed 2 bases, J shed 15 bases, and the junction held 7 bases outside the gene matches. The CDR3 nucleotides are TGTGCCAGCAGTGACCAAGGACTAGCGGGAGAACGGTTCTTC. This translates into CASSDQGLAGERFF.

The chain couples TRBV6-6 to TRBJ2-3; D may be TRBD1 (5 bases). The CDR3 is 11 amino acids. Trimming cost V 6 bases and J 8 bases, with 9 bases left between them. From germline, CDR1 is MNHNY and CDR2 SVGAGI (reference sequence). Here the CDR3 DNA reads TGTGCCAGCAGGTACAGGAGTACGCAGTATTTT. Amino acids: CASRYRSTQYF.

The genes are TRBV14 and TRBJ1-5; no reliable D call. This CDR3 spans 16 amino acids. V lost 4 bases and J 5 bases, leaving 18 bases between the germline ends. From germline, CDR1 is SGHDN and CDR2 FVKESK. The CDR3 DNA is TGTGCCAGCAGCCTAAACCGGGCCGCACATCATCAGCCCCAGCATTTT. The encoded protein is CASSLNRAAHHQPQHF.

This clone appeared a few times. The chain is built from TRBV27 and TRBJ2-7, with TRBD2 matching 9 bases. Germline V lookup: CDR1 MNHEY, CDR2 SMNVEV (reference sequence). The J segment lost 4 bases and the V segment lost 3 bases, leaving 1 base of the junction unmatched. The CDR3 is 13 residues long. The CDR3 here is CASSLLAGYEQYF. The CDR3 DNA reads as TGTGCCAGCAGTTTGCTAGCGGGATACGAGCAGTACTTC.

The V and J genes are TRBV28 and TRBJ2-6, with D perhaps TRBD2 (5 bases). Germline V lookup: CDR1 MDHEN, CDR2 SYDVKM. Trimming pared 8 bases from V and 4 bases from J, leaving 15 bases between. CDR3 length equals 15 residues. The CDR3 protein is CASGRGLSGANVLTF. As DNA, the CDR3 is TGTGCCAGCGGGCGAGGACTTTCGGGGGCCAACGTCCTGACTTTC.

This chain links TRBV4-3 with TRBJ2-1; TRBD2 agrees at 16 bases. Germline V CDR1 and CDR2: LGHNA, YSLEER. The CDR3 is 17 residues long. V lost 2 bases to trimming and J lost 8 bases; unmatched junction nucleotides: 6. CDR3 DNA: TGCGCCAGCAGCCAATTGGCGGGACTAGCGGGAGGGTATGAGCAGTTCTTC. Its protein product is CASSQLAGLAGGYEQFF.

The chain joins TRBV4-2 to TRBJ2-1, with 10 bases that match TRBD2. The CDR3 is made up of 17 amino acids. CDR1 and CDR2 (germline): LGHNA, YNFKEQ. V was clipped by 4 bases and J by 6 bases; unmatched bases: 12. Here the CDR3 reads CASSPHLASGSSNEQFF. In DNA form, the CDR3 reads TGTGCCAGCAGCCCCCACCTTGCTAGCGGGAGCTCCAATGAGCAGTTCTTC.

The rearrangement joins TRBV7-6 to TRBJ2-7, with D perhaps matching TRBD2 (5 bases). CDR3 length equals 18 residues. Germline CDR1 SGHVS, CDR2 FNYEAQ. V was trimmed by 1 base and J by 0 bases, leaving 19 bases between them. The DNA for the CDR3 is TGTGCCAGCAGCTTAGGAGGAGGACCGTTAGCGTTCTCCTACGAGCAGTACTTC. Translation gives CASSLGGGPLAFSYEQYF.